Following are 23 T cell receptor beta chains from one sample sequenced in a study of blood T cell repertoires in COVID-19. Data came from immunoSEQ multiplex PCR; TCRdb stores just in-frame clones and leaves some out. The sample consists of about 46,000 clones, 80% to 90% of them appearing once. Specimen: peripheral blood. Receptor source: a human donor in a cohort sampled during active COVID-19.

The CDR3 sequence: CASRGPSGTYNEQFF. The DNA of the CDR3 is TGTGCCAGCAGAGGTCCCAGCGGGACGTACAATGAGCAGTTCTTC. The chain recombines TRBV7-9 with TRBJ2-1, with 7 nucleotides matching TRBD2. The CDR3 is 15 residues long. The J segment lost 4 bases and the V segment lost 6 bases, leaving 9 bases of the junction unmatched. Germline values: CDR1 SEHNR, CDR2 FQNEAQ (reference sequence).

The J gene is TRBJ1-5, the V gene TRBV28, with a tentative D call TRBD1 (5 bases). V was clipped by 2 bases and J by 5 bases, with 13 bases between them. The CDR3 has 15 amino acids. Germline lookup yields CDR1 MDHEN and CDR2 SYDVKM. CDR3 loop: CASSLGTSTDQPQHF. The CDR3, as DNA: TGTGCCAGCAGTTTAGGGACTTCGACGGATCAGCCCCAGCATTTT.

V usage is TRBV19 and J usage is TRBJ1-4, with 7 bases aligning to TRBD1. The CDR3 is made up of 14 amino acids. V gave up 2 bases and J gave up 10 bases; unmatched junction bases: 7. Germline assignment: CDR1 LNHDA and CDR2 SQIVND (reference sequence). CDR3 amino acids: CASSINRGTGKLFF. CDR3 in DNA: TGTGCCAGTAGTATAAACAGGGGCACTGGAAAACTGTTTTTT.

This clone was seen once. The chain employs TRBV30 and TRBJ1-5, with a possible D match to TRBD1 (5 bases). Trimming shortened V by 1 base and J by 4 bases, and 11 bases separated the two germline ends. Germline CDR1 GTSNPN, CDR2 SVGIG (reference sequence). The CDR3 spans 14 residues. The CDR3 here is CAWSDGAGNQPQHF. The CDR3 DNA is TGTGCCTGGAGTGATGGGGCTGGGAATCAGCCCCAGCATTTT. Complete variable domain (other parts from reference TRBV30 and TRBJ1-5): SQTIHQWPATLVQPVGSPLSLECTVEGTSNPNLYWYRQAAGRGLQLLFYSVGIGQISSEVPQNLSASRPQDRQFILSSKKLLLSDSGFYLCAWSDGAGNQPQHFGDGTRLSIL.

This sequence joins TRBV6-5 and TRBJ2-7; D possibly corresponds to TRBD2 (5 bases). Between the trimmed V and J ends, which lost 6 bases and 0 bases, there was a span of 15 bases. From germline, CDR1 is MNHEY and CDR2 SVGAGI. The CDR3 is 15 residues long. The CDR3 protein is CASSRGGAVSYEQYF. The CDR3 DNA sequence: TGTGCCAGCAGCCGAGGAGGAGCAGTCTCCTACGAGCAGTACTTC.

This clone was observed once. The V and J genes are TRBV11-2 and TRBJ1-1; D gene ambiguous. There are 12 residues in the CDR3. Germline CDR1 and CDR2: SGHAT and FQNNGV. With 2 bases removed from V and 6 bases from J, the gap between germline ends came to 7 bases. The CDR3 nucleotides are TGTGCCAGCAGCTTACGGGGTGCTGAAGCTTTCTTT. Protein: CASSLRGAEAFF.

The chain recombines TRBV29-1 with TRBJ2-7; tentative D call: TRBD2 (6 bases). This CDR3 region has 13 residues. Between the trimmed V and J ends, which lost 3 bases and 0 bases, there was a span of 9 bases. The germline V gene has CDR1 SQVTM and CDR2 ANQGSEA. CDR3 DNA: TGCAGCGTTGAGGGGGGAAACTCCTACGAGCAGTACTTC. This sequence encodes CSVEGGNSYEQYF.

CDR3 amino acids: CASSLRSGRYQETQYF. The CDR3 bases are TGTGCCAGCAGCTTAAGGAGCGGGAGGTACCAAGAGACCCAGTACTTC. This chain links TRBV11-1 with TRBJ2-5, with 9 bases aligning to TRBD2. V shed 2 bases, J shed 0 bases, and the junction held 4 bases outside the gene matches. Germline V gene lookup returns CDR1 SGHAT and CDR2 FQDESV (reference sequence). CDR3 length equals 16 residues.

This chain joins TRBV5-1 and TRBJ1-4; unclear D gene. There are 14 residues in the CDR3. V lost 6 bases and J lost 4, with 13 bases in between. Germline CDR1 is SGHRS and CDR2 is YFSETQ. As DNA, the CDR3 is TGCGCCAGCACCTCACATCGATATAATGAAAAACTGTTTTTT. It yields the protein CASTSHRYNEKLFF. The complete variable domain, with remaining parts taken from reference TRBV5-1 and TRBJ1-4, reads KAGVTQTPRYLIKTRGQQVTLSCSPISGHRSVSWYQQTPGQGLQFLFEYFSETQRNKGNFPGRFSGRQFSNSRSEMNVSTLELGDSALYLCASTSHRYNEKLFFGSGTQLSVL.

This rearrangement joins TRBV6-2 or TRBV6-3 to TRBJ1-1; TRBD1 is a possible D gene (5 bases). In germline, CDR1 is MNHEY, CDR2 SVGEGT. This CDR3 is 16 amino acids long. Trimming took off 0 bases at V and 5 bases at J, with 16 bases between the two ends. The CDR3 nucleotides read TGTGCCAGCAGTTACTCAGGGGCTGGAGTTATTACTGAAGCTTTCTTT. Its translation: CASSYSGAGVITEAFF.

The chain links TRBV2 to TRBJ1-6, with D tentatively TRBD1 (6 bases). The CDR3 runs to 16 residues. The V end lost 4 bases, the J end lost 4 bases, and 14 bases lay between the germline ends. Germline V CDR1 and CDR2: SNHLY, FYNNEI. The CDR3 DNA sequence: TGTGCCAGCAGTGTTCGGGGACACCAGTATAATTCACCCCTCCACTTT. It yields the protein CASSVRGHQYNSPLHF.

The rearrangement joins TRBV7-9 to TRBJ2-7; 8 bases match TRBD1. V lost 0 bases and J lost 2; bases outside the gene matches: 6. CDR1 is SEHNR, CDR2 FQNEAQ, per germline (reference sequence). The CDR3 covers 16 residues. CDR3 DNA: TGTGCCAGCAGCTTAGCTTCTCTGGGACAGGCCTACGAGCAGTACTTC. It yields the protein CASSLASLGQAYEQYF.

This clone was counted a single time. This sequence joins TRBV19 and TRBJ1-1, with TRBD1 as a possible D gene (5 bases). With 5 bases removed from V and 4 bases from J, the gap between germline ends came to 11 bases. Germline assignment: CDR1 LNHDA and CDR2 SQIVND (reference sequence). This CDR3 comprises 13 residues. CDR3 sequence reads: CASSLRGTTEAFF. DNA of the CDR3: TGTGCCAGTAGTCTGCGGGGGACCACTGAAGCTTTCTTT.

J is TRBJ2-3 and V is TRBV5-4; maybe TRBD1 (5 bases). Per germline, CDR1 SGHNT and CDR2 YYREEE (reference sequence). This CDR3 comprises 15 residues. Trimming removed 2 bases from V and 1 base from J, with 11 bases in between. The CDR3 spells CASSFVGLGTDTQYF. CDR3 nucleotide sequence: TGTGCCAGCAGCTTTGTGGGGCTGGGCACAGATACGCAGTATTTT.

This CDR3 reads CASSPRQGSYEQYF. The DNA for the CDR3 is TGTGCCAGCAGTCCCCGACAGGGTTCCTACGAGCAGTACTTC. The chain links TRBV7-9 to TRBJ2-7; 7 nucleotides match TRBD1. The CDR3 has 14 amino acids. V dropped 6 bases and J dropped 1; count of bases not matched to a gene: 6. The germline V gene has CDR1 SEHNR and CDR2 FQNEAQ (reference sequence).

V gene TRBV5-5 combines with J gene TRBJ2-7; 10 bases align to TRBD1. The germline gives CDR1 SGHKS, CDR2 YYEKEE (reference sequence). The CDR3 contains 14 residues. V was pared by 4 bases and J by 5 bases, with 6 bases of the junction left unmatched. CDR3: CASSPTTGGNEQYF. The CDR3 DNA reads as TGTGCCAGCAGCCCAACGACAGGGGGCAACGAGCAGTACTTC.

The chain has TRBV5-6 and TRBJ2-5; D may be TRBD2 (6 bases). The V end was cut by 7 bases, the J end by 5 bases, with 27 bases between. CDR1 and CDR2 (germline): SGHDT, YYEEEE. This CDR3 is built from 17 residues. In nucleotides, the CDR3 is TGTGCCAGCCAACGGCGGCGCGGGGAGGTCAGCTGGGAGACCCAGTACTTC. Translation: CASQRRRGEVSWETQYF.

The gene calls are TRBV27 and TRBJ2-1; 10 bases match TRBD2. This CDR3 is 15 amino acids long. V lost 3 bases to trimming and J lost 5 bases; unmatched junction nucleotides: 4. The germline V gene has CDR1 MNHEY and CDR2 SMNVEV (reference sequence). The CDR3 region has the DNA TGTGCCAGCAGTTTCGAAGCGGGAGGGGACAATGAGCAGTTCTTC. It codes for CASSFEAGGDNEQFF.

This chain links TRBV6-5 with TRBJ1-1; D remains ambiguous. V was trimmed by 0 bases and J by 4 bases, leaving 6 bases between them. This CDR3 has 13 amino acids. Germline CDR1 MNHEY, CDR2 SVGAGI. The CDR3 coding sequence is TGTGCCAGCAGTTACTCCGACACCACTGAAGCTTTCTTT. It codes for CASSYSDTTEAFF.

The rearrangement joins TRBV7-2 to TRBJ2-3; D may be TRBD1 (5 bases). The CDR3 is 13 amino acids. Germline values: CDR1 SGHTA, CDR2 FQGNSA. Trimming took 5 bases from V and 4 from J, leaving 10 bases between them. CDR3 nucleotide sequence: TGTGCCAGCAGCAGACAGAAGGCAGATACGCAGTATTTT. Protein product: CASSRQKADTQYF.

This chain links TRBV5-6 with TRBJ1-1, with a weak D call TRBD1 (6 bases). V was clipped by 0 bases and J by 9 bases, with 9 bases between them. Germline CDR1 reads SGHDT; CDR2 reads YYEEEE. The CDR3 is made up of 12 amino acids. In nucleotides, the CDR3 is TGTGCCAGCAGCTTGGTGCAGGGGCAAGCTTTCTTT. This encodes CASSLVQGQAFF.

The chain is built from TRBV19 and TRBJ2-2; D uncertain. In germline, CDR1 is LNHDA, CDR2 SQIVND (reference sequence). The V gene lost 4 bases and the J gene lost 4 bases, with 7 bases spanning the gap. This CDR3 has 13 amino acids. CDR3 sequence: CASSNRLTGELFF. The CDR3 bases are TGTGCCAGTAGTAATCGACTCACCGGGGAGCTGTTTTTT.

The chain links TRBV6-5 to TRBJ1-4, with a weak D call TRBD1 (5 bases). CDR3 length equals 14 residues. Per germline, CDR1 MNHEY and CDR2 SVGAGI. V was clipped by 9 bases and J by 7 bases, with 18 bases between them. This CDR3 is CASRRTTGGEKLFF. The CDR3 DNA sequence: TGTGCCAGTCGGAGGACGACGGGGGGTGAAAAACTGTTTTTT.